This TCR beta chain emerged from a study of cytomegalovirus exposure and HLA in healthy donors (dated by TCRdb to about 2017). Notes on the research overall: According to a later analysis, one platform produced both the roughly 120 validation repertoires and the approximately 660 repertoires of the first cohort. The study was designed to test whether signatures of past pathogen exposure could be identified by cataloging public T cell receptors. In addition to the first cohort of about 650 subjects, a separate validation cohort of 120 different subjects was used. To predict cytomegalovirus infection status, the study combined high-throughput TCR immunosequencing, statistical association of individual TCRs with disease status, and machine learning.

Separate from the approximately 700-subject first cohort, the validation cohort of about 110 subjects was the group to which the donors belonged. A word on this clone: Which antigen it targets is not known. No much larger clone is present one base from it, and per-base qualities are unavailable.

Library generation was performed with the immunoSEQ multiplex PCR assay. In the original analysis: A statistical classification framework was developed to diagnose cytomegalovirus status using the catalog of TCR beta chain sequences. Not all clones reach the TCRdb copy of this immuneACCESS table, which keeps in-frame sequences only. Checked studies attribute under half of the gap to unresolved V genes and leave the rest unexplained. The V and J calls and clone size come from that table; D and trimming were worked out from the DNA. This sample has 57,000 or so clones in its table, and approximately 96% of those were observed once. Approximately 0.94% of the sample goes to the ten largest clones. Based on the germline V gene, the CDR1 and CDR2 sequences are MDHEN and SYDVKM. CDR3 length: 18 amino acids, cysteine to phenylalanine. The read is trimmed to its CDR3 DNA, 54 bases read in frame from base 1. V is pruned by 5 bases and J by 8 bases, leaving 14 bases of the junction without a gene match.

The study at large found these results: All 110 or so repertoires were used to score co-occurrence in the validation cohort in a later analysis, because that analysis had no HLA typing for the cohort. A few of the identified cytomegalovirus-associated TCR beta chains were confirmed in vitro to be specific for cytomegalovirus antigens. Subsequent analysis determined that TCRs grouped into clusters in the first cohort also showed a tendency toward co-occurrence across the 90 to 150 validation repertoires, and approximately 94% of cluster scores exceeded 0. Cytomegalovirus status was reported to be diagnosed by the classifier with high specificity and sensitivity in both the original and validation cohorts. Most TCR sequences were seen in very few donors, while some public TCRs were found in many individuals. The study gave a list of 150 to 200 TCR beta chains associated with cytomegalovirus. According to the authors, the approach could potentially be generalized to other disease states and immunological phenotypes.

The V and J genes are TRBV28 and TRBJ2-3; TRBD2 fits 15 bases in the junction. The sample taken for sequencing was PBMCs. The sequence came from a man aged 18 to 35 in good health and CMV-seronegative. At the DNA level, the sequence is TGTGCCAGCAGTGCCACATCCGGGACTAGCGGGAGGAGGAGTACGCAGTATTTT. This encodes CASSATSGTSGRRSTQYF.